This record concerns one TCR beta chain sequence. Its specific antigen is unknown. No base quality values were provided; no much bigger clone lies one nucleotide off. The CDR3 regions of human TCRbeta chains were analyzed by immunosequencing. As for the original processing: TCRs in the repertoires were matched against a reference library of SARS-CoV-2-specific TCRs that had been generated with the MIRA antigen-specificity platform. Breadth was defined as the fraction of unique TCRs that were SARS-CoV-2-associated, and depth was defined as the fraction of total T cells that were SARS-CoV-2-associated. Using the MIRA data, every spike-specific TCR was mapped to the spike region that the TCR reacted to and assigned to either a CD4 or a CD8 class. Log10-transformed breadth and depth values were compared by one-way ANOVA with Sidak's multiple comparisons tests. TCRdb limited this immuneACCESS table to in-frame rearrangements with V and J called. A share of clones is missing; checked studies link under half to unresolved V genes, and the rest is unexplained. V, J and clone size derive from that table, while D and trimming were established from the DNA sequence. Within this sample are around 29,000 clones, with approximately 93% of them counted one time only. More than 8% of the sample goes to the ten largest clones.

This record belongs to a study of T cell responses to AZD1222 COVID-19 vaccine (dated by TCRdb to the early 2020s). Background for the entire study: AZD1222 recipients whose second dose came at about 4 weeks and those whose second dose came at about 12 weeks were combined into one group, since spike-specific TCR depth and breadth did not differ between the two schedules. A total of just over 230 trial participants underwent TCR sequencing, of whom about 210 had received two doses of AZD1222 and about 25 had received two doses of the MenACWY control vaccine. Enrollment into the trials was organized by age into subgroups of 18-55, 56-69 and 70-plus years, and those subgroups contained approximately 150, 30 and 60 TCR-sequenced participants, respectively.

Broad study findings and their caveats: CD4 TCRs associated with the vaccine covered the entire spike protein, and the dominant responses were in regions 160-218 and 743-854. Reportedly, almost half of the unique spike-specific TCRs recognized epitopes lying outside the regions that are mutated in the B.1.351 and B.1.1.7 variants. Most participants were white British and females outnumbered males, and the authors suggested that clonal diversity may have been underestimated. Conclusions about previously exposed vaccinees were limited because only a handful of AZD1222 recipients were SARS-CoV-2 seropositive at baseline. Because no day 14 peak-response samples were available, repertoires were characterized only after the peak T cell response. A significant rise in spike-specific TCR breadth and depth was observed after two AZD1222 doses relative to day 0 and relative to MenACWY recipients. In the small 56-69-year group, the increase in depth fell short of significance, most likely because of low power.

The time point label, as the study defines it: baseline before first vaccination. Vaccinee samples came from UK trials COV001 and COV002, including a single-blind randomized controlled phase 2/3 trial of AZD1222 (ChAdOx1 nCoV-19) in healthy adults. For TCRbeta chain sequencing, PBMC samples were collected from trial participants at day 0 and at day 28 after the second dose. The receptor's source is an adult in good health. This specimen was peripheral blood, taken on day 0 of AZD1222 vaccination.

This receptor carries the CDR3 CASSPLPSGRAMHEQYF. The base sequence is TGTGCCAGCAGCCCTCTACCTAGCGGGAGGGCGATGCACGAGCAGTACTTC. The sequence joins TRBV2 to TRBJ2-7; TRBD2 matches 12 bases in the middle. Compared with germline, V lacks 6 bases and J lacks 5 bases; bases without a gene match: 14. From the cysteine up to the phenylalanine, the CDR3 has a length of 17 residues. CDR3 DNA only is kept here, 51 bases in frame from base 1. In the germline V gene, CDR1 corresponds to SNHLY and CDR2 to FYNNEI.